A selection of T cell receptor beta chains follows, all from one sample in a study of blood T cell repertoires in COVID-19. The table came from immunoSEQ multiplex PCR; TCRdb's copy has only in-frame clones and leaves some out. The repertoire holds 150,000 or so clones, with around 84% as singletons. Sequenced sample: peripheral blood. All receptors come from a woman of 80 years or more with acute or convalescent COVID-19. Each CDR3 is given with its conserved first and last residue. Fields, in order: D gene, V gene, J gene, CDR3 protein. The D gene is left open where the match is weak.

d_call: TRBD2
v_call: TRBV6-5
j_call: TRBJ2-7
cdr3_aa: CALRRERGETYEQYF

d_call: NA
v_call: TRBV7-2
j_call: TRBJ2-2
cdr3_aa: CASSLFRGELFF

d_call: TRBD2
v_call: TRBV7-9
j_call: TRBJ2-7
cdr3_aa: CASSPGLAGAIEQYF

d_call: TRBD2
v_call: TRBV11-2
j_call: TRBJ2-3
cdr3_aa: CASRHGLASDTQYF

d_call: NA
v_call: TRBV7-3
j_call: TRBJ2-2
cdr3_aa: CASSPTDTGELFF

d_call: NA
v_call: TRBV2
j_call: TRBJ1-4
cdr3_aa: CASRRGYEKLFF

d_call: NA
v_call: TRBV4-3
j_call: TRBJ2-1
cdr3_aa: CASSQDLPVAYNEQFF

d_call: TRBD1
v_call: TRBV19
j_call: TRBJ2-3
cdr3_aa: CASSFWDSQDTQYF

d_call: TRBD2
v_call: TRBV5-6
j_call: TRBJ2-7
cdr3_aa: CASSLVAGGTYEQYF

d_call: NA
v_call: TRBV15
j_call: TRBJ2-1
cdr3_aa: CATSRGIEAGYNEQFF

d_call: NA
v_call: TRBV6-5
j_call: TRBJ1-1
cdr3_aa: CASSYSRDTEAFF

d_call: NA
v_call: TRBV2
j_call: TRBJ1-2
cdr3_aa: CASSLEGVYGYTF

d_call: NA
v_call: TRBV7-9
j_call: TRBJ1-2
cdr3_aa: CASSNALRYTF

d_call: TRBD1
v_call: TRBV4-3
j_call: TRBJ1-2
cdr3_aa: CASSQYRGQGGYTF

d_call: TRBD1
v_call: TRBV6-4
j_call: TRBJ1-2
cdr3_aa: CASRLETGSNYGYTF

d_call: TRBD2
v_call: TRBV7-6
j_call: TRBJ2-7
cdr3_aa: CASSSQSGSYEQYF

d_call: NA
v_call: TRBV6-5
j_call: TRBJ2-7
cdr3_aa: CASSYGGTVSYEQYF

d_call: TRBD2
v_call: TRBV28
j_call: TRBJ2-3
cdr3_aa: CASSRRLAGTDTQYF

d_call: NA
v_call: TRBV28
j_call: TRBJ1-6
cdr3_aa: CASSFMDVSGDGSPLHF

d_call: TRBD1
v_call: TRBV5-6
j_call: TRBJ2-7
cdr3_aa: CASSLAGTGIYEQYF

d_call: NA
v_call: TRBV29-1
j_call: TRBJ1-2
cdr3_aa: CSVEDLFQISGGYTF

d_call: TRBD2
v_call: TRBV7-2
j_call: TRBJ2-7
cdr3_aa: CASSLEYREGEQYF

d_call: TRBD2
v_call: TRBV18
j_call: TRBJ2-2
cdr3_aa: CASSLLMTSGGSQAGELFF

d_call: TRBD1
v_call: TRBV5-1
j_call: TRBJ1-1
cdr3_aa: CASSLKGQGGAEAFF

d_call: NA
v_call: TRBV3-1/TRBV3-2
j_call: TRBJ1-2
cdr3_aa: CASSPFEQGGYTF

d_call: NA
v_call: TRBV19
j_call: TRBJ2-5
cdr3_aa: CASSPTVQEAQYF

d_call: NA
v_call: TRBV5-1
j_call: TRBJ2-7
cdr3_aa: CASSNTQGYEQYF

d_call: NA
v_call: TRBV10-3
j_call: TRBJ1-1
cdr3_aa: CAISESRGRQSTEAFF

d_call: TRBD1
v_call: TRBV3-1/TRBV3-2
j_call: TRBJ1-2
cdr3_aa: CATKLQGANYGYTF

d_call: TRBD1
v_call: TRBV19
j_call: TRBJ2-5
cdr3_aa: CASSTTGTGTRETQYF

d_call: NA
v_call: TRBV10-3
j_call: TRBJ1-5
cdr3_aa: CATTRDSNQPQHF

d_call: TRBD2
v_call: TRBV28
j_call: TRBJ2-7
cdr3_aa: CASSLNREGSYEQYF

d_call: TRBD2
v_call: TRBV6-1
j_call: TRBJ2-1
cdr3_aa: CASSEGSGRGYNEQFF

d_call: NA
v_call: TRBV19
j_call: TRBJ2-7
cdr3_aa: CASSEWTASYEQYF

d_call: TRBD2
v_call: TRBV7-3
j_call: TRBJ2-5
cdr3_aa: CASSPNEPGLAGGGETQYF

d_call: TRBD1
v_call: TRBV18
j_call: TRBJ1-3
cdr3_aa: CASSPLLRQGIDVRTGNTIYF

d_call: TRBD1
v_call: TRBV3-1/TRBV3-2
j_call: TRBJ1-5
cdr3_aa: CASSGTGNQPQHF

d_call: NA
v_call: TRBV9
j_call: TRBJ1-2
cdr3_aa: CASSAFHGGDYGYTF

d_call: TRBD1
v_call: TRBV28
j_call: TRBJ2-3
cdr3_aa: CASRDRGAPDTQYF

d_call: NA
v_call: TRBV4-1
j_call: TRBJ2-1
cdr3_aa: CASSHVGHEQFF

d_call: TRBD2
v_call: TRBV5-1
j_call: TRBJ2-3
cdr3_aa: CASSFRSSGTLTDTQYF

d_call: TRBD1
v_call: TRBV5-1
j_call: TRBJ2-7
cdr3_aa: CASRLDRRYEQYF

d_call: NA
v_call: TRBV5-1
j_call: TRBJ1-1
cdr3_aa: CASSPAGGGATEAFF

d_call: NA
v_call: TRBV1
j_call: TRBJ2-7
cdr3_aa: CTSSPLPTSGRVYEQYF

d_call: NA
v_call: TRBV5-3
j_call: TRBJ1-3
cdr3_aa: CPLGRVENTIYF

d_call: NA
v_call: TRBV6-6
j_call: TRBJ1-3
cdr3_aa: CASSQRRGFSGNTIYF

d_call: NA
v_call: TRBV6-5
j_call: TRBJ1-1
cdr3_aa: CASSLRQMNTEAFF

d_call: NA
v_call: TRBV5-6
j_call: TRBJ1-2
cdr3_aa: CASSFDLGEGNGYTF

d_call: TRBD1
v_call: TRBV30
j_call: TRBJ2-6
cdr3_aa: CAWRRGQGGTGANVLTF

d_call: TRBD2
v_call: TRBV29-1
j_call: TRBJ2-1
cdr3_aa: CSGKGSRTSGRTEQFF

d_call: TRBD1
v_call: TRBV4-2
j_call: TRBJ1-6
cdr3_aa: CASSPSQGAVSPLHF

d_call: NA
v_call: TRBV27
j_call: TRBJ1-5
cdr3_aa: CASRSDSFNQPQHF

d_call: TRBD1
v_call: TRBV13
j_call: TRBJ1-1
cdr3_aa: CASSLGQGVTEAFF

d_call: TRBD1
v_call: TRBV5-1
j_call: TRBJ2-5
cdr3_aa: CASSPGQVETQYF

d_call: TRBD1
v_call: TRBV7-2
j_call: TRBJ1-2
cdr3_aa: CASSPRQGANGYTF

d_call: TRBD2
v_call: TRBV18
j_call: TRBJ2-3
cdr3_aa: CASSPLPASGRVTSTDTQYF

d_call: TRBD2
v_call: TRBV7-2
j_call: TRBJ2-7
cdr3_aa: CASSPTSGRAYEQYF

d_call: TRBD2
v_call: TRBV11-2
j_call: TRBJ2-1
cdr3_aa: CASSLGGARLAGFNEQFF

d_call: NA
v_call: TRBV19
j_call: TRBJ1-4
cdr3_aa: CASSIGGTLNEKLFF

d_call: NA
v_call: TRBV7-2
j_call: TRBJ2-1
cdr3_aa: CASSIGGGEQFF